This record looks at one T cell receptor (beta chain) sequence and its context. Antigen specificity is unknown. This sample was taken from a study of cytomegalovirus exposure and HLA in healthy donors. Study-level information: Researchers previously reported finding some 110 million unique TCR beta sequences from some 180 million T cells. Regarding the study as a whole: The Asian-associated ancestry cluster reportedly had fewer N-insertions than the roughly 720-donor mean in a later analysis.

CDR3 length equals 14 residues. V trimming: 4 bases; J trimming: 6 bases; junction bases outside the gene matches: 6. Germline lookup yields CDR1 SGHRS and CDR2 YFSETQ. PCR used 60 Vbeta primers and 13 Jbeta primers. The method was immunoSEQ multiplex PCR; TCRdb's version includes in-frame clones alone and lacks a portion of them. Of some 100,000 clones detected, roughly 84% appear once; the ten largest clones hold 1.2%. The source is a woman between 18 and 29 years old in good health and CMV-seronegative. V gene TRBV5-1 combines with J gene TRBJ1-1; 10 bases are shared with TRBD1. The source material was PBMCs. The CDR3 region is CASSARTGGPEAFF. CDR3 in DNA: TGCGCCAGCAGCGCGCGGACAGGGGGGCCTGAAGCTTTCTTT.